The present TCR beta chain was sequenced within a study of cytomegalovirus exposure and HLA in healthy donors (dated by TCRdb to 2016 to 2017). Regarding the complete study: In an earlier analysis of approximately 640 of the donors, 250 to 350 Gb of sequence data and 90 million to 120 million unique TCR beta sequences from 180 million or so T cells were reported. A later genetic analysis used genome-wide SNP genotypes for about 65% of the roughly 700 donors, treating that subset as a discovery cohort. On average, roughly 250,000 unique TCR beta nucleotide sequences were sequenced per donor among a few hundred genotyped donors of the cohort, with 15% to 20% of those sequences being non-productive. Every discovery cohort repertoire had been produced on one sequencing platform. The T cell repertoires of 670 or so subjects were profiled by immunosequencing and related to cytomegalovirus serostatus. The study aimed to test whether cataloging public T cell receptors could reveal signatures of past pathogen exposure. A later analysis re-examined previously published TCR beta repertoires from 600 to 700 donors and added high-resolution HLA genotyping to investigate patterns of TCR occurrence. Of the roughly 400 genotyped donors, around 81% fell in the genetic ancestry cluster associated with self-reported Caucasian donors. Typing coverage varied by locus: roughly 620-630 donors for A, B, C, DRB1 and DQB1; 500 to 550 for DQA1; about 570 for DPA1; roughly 450 for DPB1. To predict cytomegalovirus infection status, the study combined high-throughput TCR immunosequencing, statistical association of individual TCRs with disease status, and machine learning. Several DR-DQ haplotypes were treated as single units for association and clustering because of strong linkage in the cohort. Both class I and class II loci were covered by HLA typing, at four-digit resolution. Rather than drawing on any new phenotypic data, the later analysis identified candidate immune exposures from TCR beta sequences and the way those sequences occurred across donors. Besides the first cohort of roughly 660 subjects, a separate validation cohort made up of 95 to 150 different subjects was used. To decide whether each TCR beta V gene segment behaved as functional or pseudogenic, an earlier analysis of fewer than 750 of the donors relied on high-throughput TCR beta sequencing. Donor age, sex, ethnicity and CMV serostatus were compiled together with the repertoire data. An early release covering roughly 580 HLA-typed donors comprised approximately 300 gigabases of sequencing data and some 79 million unique TCR sequences.

The cohort comprised under 700 healthy bone marrow donors. All cohort members were sampled while nominally healthy, although unrecorded immune exposures were likely present. The donor tested CMV seronegative and was one of the 352 seronegative cohort members. A peripheral blood sample was collected from each donor, and TCR beta sequencing was performed on peripheral blood mononuclear cells. The Qiagen DNeasy Blood Extraction Kit was used to extract genomic DNA from the blood cell samples. For this clone: Its recognized antigen is unknown. The record has no base qualities; no much larger clone is one base away.

Overall study results and their limits: The authors suggested that the approach could potentially be generalized to other disease states and immunological phenotypes. In this cohort, only TCR beta chains were sequenced, and detectable features were limited by the absence of alpha or paired-chain data. Cytomegalovirus status was reported to be diagnosed by the classifier with high specificity and sensitivity in both the original and validation cohorts. A later analysis found that most CMV-associated TCR beta chains appeared HLA-restricted, with HLA associations seemingly driven largely by CMV exposure. Correlated functional status among segregating V segments might be attributable to linkage disequilibrium, but an unknown experimental factor could not be ruled out. According to a later analysis, TCR association rates differed among HLA loci, with DRB1 alleles showing the most associated TCRs and HLA-C alleles showing the fewest. According to a later analysis, parvovirus B19, influenza, CMV and Epstein-Barr virus appeared linked to several top co-occurrence clusters. A further reported finding was that TCR beta sequences accurately predicted the HLA-A and HLA-B alleles for most subjects in the first cohort. In a later analysis, HLA-associated TCR beta chains showed more clonal expansion and lower generation probabilities than non-associated chains that were equally common. The study listed approximately 160 TCR beta chains as associated with cytomegalovirus. A few of the identified cytomegalovirus-associated TCR beta chains were confirmed in vitro to be specific for cytomegalovirus antigens. The presence/absence analyses assumed that sequencing depth was roughly uniform across donors, and that assumption may not be true. Most TCR sequences were seen in very few donors, while some public TCRs were found in many individuals. In a later genetic analysis, a missense DCLRE1C variant was associated with V-gene and J-gene trimming of TCR beta chains, and the association was replicated in an independent cohort. According to a later genetic analysis, donors in an Asian-associated ancestry cluster had fewer N-insertions in productive TCRs than the approximately 700-donor mean. HLA typing was unavailable for some donors at each locus, so association tests used only the typed subset. At a false discovery rate of 0.05, a later analysis linked around 17,000 TCR beta sequences to specific HLA alleles. The 87-base-pair reads could not distinguish some IMGT-functional V segments, including TRBV6-2 and TRBV6-3, so those segments were excluded. Broadly in line with IMGT annotations, most TCR beta V segments showed up in productive rearrangements about 90% or about 30% of the time in an earlier analysis of around 550 of the donors. A cluster of highly shared sequence variants was judged likely to represent a technical artifact of the sequencing pipeline. Roughly 17 rarely observed V segments, including chromosome 9 orphons, were excluded from the earlier analysis of several hundred of the donors because counts were too low. CMV serostatus was the only immune exposure information available for the cohort. Assigning TCR associations to individual alleles was difficult when HLA alleles, especially DR and DQ, strongly co-occurred.

From the cysteine up to the phenylalanine, the CDR3 has a length of 15 residues. Kept here is only the CDR3 DNA, which spans 45 bases and is read in frame from base 1. In the germline V gene (reference sequence), CDR1 corresponds to SEHNR and CDR2 to FQNEAQ. V lost 4 bases and J lost 3 bases, and the count of bases not matched to a germline gene is 2. To prepare the library, the immunoSEQ multiplex PCR assay was applied. The multiplex PCR relied on a mix of 60 forward primers for TCR Vbeta segments and 13 reverse primers for TCR Jbeta segments. Amplification of the CDR3 region of rearranged TCR beta genes was performed with a multiplex PCR assay on genomic DNA. The amplified TCR beta libraries were sequenced on the Illumina HiSeq System as 87-base-pair reads. The authors' analysis ran thus. A later analysis counted about 80 million unique TCR beta chains across the 550 to 800 repertoires, and around 9.9 million of these chains were shared by at least two donors. A nearest-neighbor algorithm error-corrected the raw reads and collapsed the reads into unique sequences, merging closely related sequences to remove PCR and sequencing errors. V, D and J gene segments were assigned by aligning CDR3 sequences to IMGT reference sequences. For a sequence to be retained, at least a six-nucleotide match to both a V gene segment and a J gene segment was required. Rearrangements were called productive when the CDR3 lacked stop codons and stayed in frame with V and J; all others were non-productive. CDR3 was defined by IMGT convention, running from the second conserved V-encoded cysteine to the conserved J-encoded phenylalanine. In an earlier analysis of approximately 500 of the donors, sequences lacking an unambiguous match to a single V gene segment were excluded. In an earlier analysis of roughly 500 of the donors, V segments were called functional above 56.7% productive rearrangements and were called segregating when the between-donor standard deviation exceeded 5%. A statistical classification framework was built for diagnosing cytomegalovirus status from the catalog of TCR beta chain sequences. V and J gene assignment, in a later analysis, came from comparing TCR nucleotide sequences with IMGT/GENE-DB human TR gene sequences. In a later analysis, CDR3 sequences and most-parsimonious VDJ recombination scenarios were assigned using the TCRdist pipeline. A later analysis defined each TCR beta chain by its CDR3 amino acid sequence plus V-gene family, and excluded reads lacking a unique V-gene family. To address suspected cross-contamination and a sequencing artifact, a later analysis removed 550 to 750 highly shared, low-generation-probability nucleotide sequences. For each public chain, a later analysis derived a clonal expansion index from normalized ranks of inferred template counts within each repertoire. Generation probabilities in a later analysis came from a VDJ recombination model fitted to out-of-frame rearrangements, and those results were checked against IGoR. In a later analysis, TCR-TCR, TCR-HLA and TCR-CMV co-occurrence was scored with hypergeometric tests, and a repertoire-size bias correction was applied to TCR pairs. False discovery rates were estimated in a later analysis by permuting HLA or CMV assignments 20 times. A later analysis grouped co-occurring TCRs with DBSCAN, adding TCRdist sequence similarity when clustering within HLA-allele-positive subsets. Repertoires with fewer than 30,000 or more than 120,000 public chains were left out of co-occurrence clustering, as were about 5 repertoires with anomalous nucleotide sharing. TCRdb obtained this table from immuneACCESS and retained in-frame rearrangements with V and J assigned. These tables miss some clones; where compared with another copy, unresolved V genes account for less than half of the shortfall, and the remainder is unexplained. Clone size and the V and J calls come from that table; the DNA yielded D and trimming. This sample lists approximately 120,000 clones; 65% to 90% were detected once. Jointly, the top ten make up around 2.2% of the sample.

This sequence uses TRBV7-9 and TRBJ2-1, with TRBD2 matching 11 junction bases. The sequence came from a young woman in good health and CMV-seronegative. Material: PBMCs. The DNA is as follows: TGTGCCAGCAGCTGGGGGACTAGCGGCTACAATGAGCAGTTCTTC. Translated, it gives CASSWGTSGYNEQFF.